The entry below describes one T cell receptor beta chain. These data belong to a study of blood T cell repertoires in COVID-19. About the study: Whether acute or convalescent, the COVID-19 samples came from the United States, Italy and Spain. In each case, the material was cDNA or gDNA derived from T cells, B-cell-depleted T cells, or PBMCs.

Trimming shortened V by 6 bases and J by 4 bases, and 4 bases separated the two germline ends. Germline V CDR1 and CDR2: SGHVS, FQNEAQ. The CDR3 consists of 11 residues. Original processing methods: Nucleated cell counts were estimated from reference gene primer amplification. Profiled with immunoSEQ multiplex PCR; TCRdb holds only in-frame clones, not every one. V and J calls and clone size are given by that table; D and trimming were obtained from the DNA. The sample has roughly 160,000 clones; under 90% are singletons. This clonotype was sampled from a woman of 80 years or more with acute or convalescent COVID-19. V gene TRBV7-8 combines with J gene TRBJ2-1, with no clear D. Sequencing was performed on peripheral blood. The CDR3 region is CASSPYNEQFF. CDR3 bases: TGTGCCAGCAGTCCTTACAATGAGCAGTTCTTC.